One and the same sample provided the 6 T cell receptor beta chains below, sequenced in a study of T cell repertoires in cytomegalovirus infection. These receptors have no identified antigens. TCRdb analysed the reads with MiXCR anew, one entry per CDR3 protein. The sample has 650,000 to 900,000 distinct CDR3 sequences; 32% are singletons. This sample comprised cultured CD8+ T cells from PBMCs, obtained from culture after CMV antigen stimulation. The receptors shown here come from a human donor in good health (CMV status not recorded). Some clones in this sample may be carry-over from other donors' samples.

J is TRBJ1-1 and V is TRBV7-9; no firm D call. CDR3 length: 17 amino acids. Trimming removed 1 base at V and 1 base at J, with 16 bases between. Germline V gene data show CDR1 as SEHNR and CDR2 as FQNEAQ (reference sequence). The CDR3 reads CASSLDAGIGPNTEAFF. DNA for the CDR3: TGTGCCAGCAGCTTAGACGCGGGGATTGGGCCGAACACTGAAGCTTTCTTT. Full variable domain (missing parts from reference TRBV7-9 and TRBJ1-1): DTGVSQNPRHKITKRGQNVTFRCDPISEHNRLYWYRQTLGQGPEFLTYFQNEAQLEKSRLLSDRFSAERPKGSFSTLEIQRTEQGDSAMYLCASSLDAGIGPNTEAFFGQGTRLTVV.

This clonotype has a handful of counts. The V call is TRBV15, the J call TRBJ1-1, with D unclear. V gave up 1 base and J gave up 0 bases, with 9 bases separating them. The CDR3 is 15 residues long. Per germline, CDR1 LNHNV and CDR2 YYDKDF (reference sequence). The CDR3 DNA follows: TGTGCCACCAGCAGAGTATACCGGATGAACACTGAAGCTTTCTTT. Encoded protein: CATSRVYRMNTEAFF. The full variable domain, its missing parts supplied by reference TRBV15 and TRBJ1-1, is DAMVIQNPRYQVTQFGKPVTLSCSQTLNHNVMYWYQQKSSQAPKLLFHYYDKDFNNEADTPDNFQSRRPNTSFCFLDIRSPGLGDTAMYLCATSRVYRMNTEAFFGQGTRLTVV.

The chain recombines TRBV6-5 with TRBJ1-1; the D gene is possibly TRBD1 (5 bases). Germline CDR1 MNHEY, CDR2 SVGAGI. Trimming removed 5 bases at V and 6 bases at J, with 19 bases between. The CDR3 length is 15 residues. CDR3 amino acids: CASSGSGPEDPEAFF. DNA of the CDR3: TGTGCCAGCAGTGGATCGGGGCCAGAGGATCCTGAAGCTTTCTTT.

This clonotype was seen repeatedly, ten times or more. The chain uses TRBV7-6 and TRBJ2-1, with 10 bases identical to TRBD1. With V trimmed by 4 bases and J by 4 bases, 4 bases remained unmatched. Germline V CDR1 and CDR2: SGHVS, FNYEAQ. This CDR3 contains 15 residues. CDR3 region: CASSSTGGVYNEQFF. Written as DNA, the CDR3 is TGTGCCAGCAGCTCGACAGGGGGCGTTTACAATGAGCAGTTCTTC.

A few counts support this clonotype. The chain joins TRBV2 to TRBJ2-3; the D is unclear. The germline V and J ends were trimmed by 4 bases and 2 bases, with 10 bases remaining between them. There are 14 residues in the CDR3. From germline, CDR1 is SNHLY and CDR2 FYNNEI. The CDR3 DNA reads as TGTGCCAGCAGTGCACCAGCACCCACAGATACGCAGTATTTT. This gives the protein CASSAPAPTDTQYF.

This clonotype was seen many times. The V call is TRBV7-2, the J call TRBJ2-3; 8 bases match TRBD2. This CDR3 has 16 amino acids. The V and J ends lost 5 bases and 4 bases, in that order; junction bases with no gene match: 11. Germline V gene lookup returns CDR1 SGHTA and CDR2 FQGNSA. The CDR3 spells CASSPAPGGYADTQYF. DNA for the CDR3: TGTGCCAGCAGCCCGGCCCCGGGGGGGTATGCAGATACGCAGTATTTT.